The 19 T cell receptor beta chains below come from one sample, sequenced in a study of blood T cell repertoires in COVID-19. Sequencing was performed with immunoSEQ multiplex PCR; in TCRdb, only in-frame clones are kept and a portion is missing. Seen here are fewer than 350,000 clones, approximately 91% observed once, and the top ten hold about 9.8%. Material: peripheral blood. The source of these receptors is a man younger than 35 with active or convalescent COVID-19.

The rearrangement links TRBV24-1 to TRBJ2-3; tentatively, D is TRBD2 (6 bases). V was cut by 3 bases and J by 4 bases, with 19 bases left in between. CDR1 and CDR2 (germline): KGHDR, SFDVKD. The CDR3 spans 17 residues. The chain's CDR3 is CATSDGWQTGVPDTQYF. CDR3 DNA: TGTGCCACCAGTGATGGTTGGCAGACGGGGGTCCCAGATACGCAGTATTTT.

The gene calls are TRBV6-1 and TRBJ1-5; 9 positions match TRBD1. The CDR3 is 18 amino acids. V was pared by 4 bases and J by 7 bases, with 17 bases of the junction left unmatched. Germline-derived CDR1 and CDR2 are MNHNS and SASEGT. The CDR3 region is CASSGPGQGSGLWQPQHF. The DNA for the CDR3 is TGTGCCAGCAGTGGACCGGGACAGGGCAGCGGTCTATGGCAGCCCCAGCATTTT.

The chain employs TRBV9 and TRBJ2-2; 7 bases match TRBD1. V trimming: 4 bases; J trimming: 3 bases; junction bases outside the gene matches: 15. There are 18 residues in the CDR3. CDR1 and CDR2 (germline): SGDLS, YYNGEE. The CDR3 DNA reads TGTGCCAGCAGCCATCCTTTCCCCAGACAGGGAGACACCGGGGAGCTGTTTTTT. This sequence encodes CASSHPFPRQGDTGELFF.

V and J are TRBV5-6 and TRBJ1-6; a weak D match, TRBD1 (6 bases). The CDR3 is 13 amino acids. V was clipped by 5 bases and J by 9 bases, with 12 bases between them. Germline loops: CDR1 SGHDT, CDR2 YYEEEE. CDR3 coding DNA: TGTGCCAGCAGAACAGGGAGTCGTTCACCCCTCCACTTT. Amino acid sequence: CASRTGSRSPLHF.

In DNA, the CDR3 is TGTGCCATCAGTGGAGCGGGGGGGCCGGAGACCCAGTACTTC. Encoded protein: CAISGAGGPETQYF. This chain links TRBV10-3 with TRBJ2-5; 10 nucleotides align to TRBD2. CDR3 length: 14 amino acids. Germline V gene lookup returns CDR1 ENHRY and CDR2 SYGVKD. Trimming cost V 4 bases and J 5 bases; bases outside gene matches: 4.

The chain links TRBV3-1 (or the pseudogene TRBV3-2) to TRBJ2-7; D is uncertain. The CDR3 has 14 amino acids. V was cut by 4 bases and J by 1 base, with 11 bases left in between. Germline values: CDR1 LGHDT, CDR2 YNNKEL (reference sequence). The CDR3 loop is CASSPTAASYEQYF. The CDR3 nucleotides read TGTGCCAGCAGCCCAACAGCCGCTTCCTACGAGCAGTACTTC.

The chain joins TRBV19 to TRBJ1-1, with a tentative D call TRBD1 (5 bases). The CDR3 runs to 15 residues. V was shortened by 6 bases and J by 1 base, with 15 bases between the two germline ends. CDR1 is LNHDA and CDR2 is SQIVND in the germline V gene (reference sequence). As DNA, the CDR3 is TGTGCCAGTAGATCTCCCGGGACTGAGAACACTGAAGCTTTCTTT. Its translation is CASRSPGTENTEAFF.

The CDR3 DNA sequence: TGTGCCAGCAGCCAGGCGGACAGCCTACGTAACTATGGCTACACCTTC. Translation: CASSQADSLRNYGYTF. The chain is built from TRBV16 and TRBJ1-2, with D possibly TRBD1 on 6 matching bases. CDR3 length: 16 amino acids. CDR1 and CDR2 from the germline V gene are KGHSY and FQNENV. The germline V and J ends were trimmed by 3 bases and 1 base, with 15 bases remaining between them. Full variable domain (remainder filled in from reference TRBV16 and TRBJ1-2): GEEVAQTPKHLVRGEGQKAKLYCAPIKGHSYVFWYQQVLKNEFKFLISFQNENVFDETGMPKERFSAKCLPNSPCSLEIQATKLEDSAVYFCASSQADSLRNYGYTFGSGTRLTVV.

The chain carries TRBV7-9 and TRBJ2-1; TRBD1 agrees at 9 bases. V shed 5 bases and J 5 bases; nucleotides not matched to a gene: 7. This CDR3 has 15 amino acids. Germline CDR1 reads SEHNR; CDR2 reads FQNEAQ (reference sequence). CDR3 amino acids: CASSTHRGLDNEQFF. The CDR3 DNA follows: TGTGCCAGCAGCACACACAGGGGGCTAGACAATGAGCAGTTCTTC. The full variable domain, completed using reference TRBV7-9 and TRBJ2-1, is DTGVSQNPRHKITKRGQNVTFRCDPISEHNRLYWYRQTLGQGPEFLTYFQNEAQLEKSRLLSDRFSAERPKGSFSTLEIQRTEQGDSAMYLCASSTHRGLDNEQFFGPGTRLTVL.

This clone was observed a single time. This rearrangement joins TRBV5-4 to TRBJ1-5; possibly TRBD1 for D (6 bases). The CDR3 runs to 16 residues. Germline V CDR1 and CDR2: SGHNT, YYREEE (reference sequence). V was clipped by 2 bases and J by 1 base, with 13 bases between them. The CDR3 DNA reads as TGTGCCAGCAGCTTTGGGGGCTCTGGGAGCAATCAGCCCCAGCATTTT. Translating it yields CASSFGGSGSNQPQHF.

The CDR3 sequence is CASSPRSTYEQYF. For the CDR3, the DNA is TGTGCCAGCAGCCCCCGATCCACATACGAGCAGTACTTC. This chain connects TRBV2 to TRBJ2-7; D gene unclear. The V end lost 6 bases, the J end lost 4 bases, and 13 bases lay between the germline ends. Germline loops: CDR1 SNHLY, CDR2 FYNNEI. This CDR3 region has 13 residues.

This clone was seen just once. The chain recombines TRBV7-9 with TRBJ2-1, with 10 bases lining up with TRBD1. V lost 3 bases, J lost 1 base, and 6 bases stayed unmatched. CDR1 and CDR2 (germline): SEHNR, FQNEAQ (reference sequence). The CDR3 length is 17 residues. This chain's CDR3 is CASSFAGTGVSYNEQFF. The CDR3 bases are TGTGCCAGCAGCTTCGCCGGGACAGGGGTATCCTACAATGAGCAGTTCTTC.

This clone has just a few counts. The chain carries TRBV10-3 and TRBJ1-6, with TRBD1 matching over 7 bases. V lost 4 bases and J lost 0; bases outside the gene matches: 3. Per germline, CDR1 ENHRY and CDR2 SYGVKD. The CDR3 is 16 amino acids. The CDR3 bases are TGTGCCATCAGTGGAGGGACAGTCTCCTATAATTCACCCCTCCACTTT. Its protein is CAISGGTVSYNSPLHF.

The count of this clone is one. The chain combines TRBV3-1 (or the pseudogene TRBV3-2) with TRBJ2-1, with 8 bases aligning to TRBD1. The germline CDR1 and CDR2 sequences are LGHDT and YNNKEL (reference sequence). This CDR3 spans 15 amino acids. J gave up 0 bases and V 5 bases, and 3 bases lay outside the gene matches. CDR3: CASSWDRSSYNEQFF. The CDR3 DNA reads as TGTGCCAGCAGCTGGGACAGGAGCTCCTACAATGAGCAGTTCTTC.

This chain uses TRBV20-1 with TRBJ1-1; no clear D. The V gene's germline CDR1 is DFQATT and CDR2 SNEGSKA (reference sequence). The CDR3 totals 10 residues. Between the trimmed V and J ends, which lost 5 bases and 6 bases, there was a span of 7 bases. Written as DNA, the CDR3 is TGCAGTGCTCCCGAGGCTGAAGCTTTCTTT. Protein: CSAPEAEAFF.

The gene calls are TRBV19 and TRBJ1-2; D gene unclear. This CDR3 has 13 residues. The germline V gene encodes CDR1 LNHDA and CDR2 SQIVND (reference sequence). V was cut by 6 bases and J by 1 base, with 9 bases left in between. The CDR3 is CASSPLINYGYTF. The CDR3 DNA is TGTGCCAGTAGCCCACTGATTAACTATGGCTACACCTTC. Looking up the rest from reference TRBV19 and TRBJ1-2 gives the full variable domain: DGGITQSPKYLFRKEGQNVTLSCEQNLNHDAMYWYRQDPGQGLRLIYYSQIVNDFQKGDIAEGYSVSREKKESFPLTVTSAQKNPTAFYLCASSPLINYGYTFGSGTRLTVV.

This chain joins TRBV6-5 and TRBJ1-1, with D uncertain. The CDR3 has 15 amino acids. From germline, CDR1 is MNHEY and CDR2 SVGAGI. V lost 0 bases to trimming and J lost 7 bases, with 15 bases between them. The CDR3 loop is CASSYSRRVQGEAFF. The CDR3 nucleotides are TGTGCCAGCAGTTACTCGAGGCGGGTACAAGGTGAAGCTTTCTTT.

The chain joins TRBV5-5 to TRBJ2-2; D is perhaps TRBD2 (5 bases). Trimming stripped 4 bases from V and 7 bases from J, with 20 bases between. The CDR3 covers 16 residues. Germline V lookup: CDR1 SGHKS, CDR2 YYEKEE (reference sequence). The CDR3 reads CASSPPLLGSLGELFF. CDR3 bases: TGTGCCAGCAGCCCACCCCTCTTGGGGAGCCTCGGGGAGCTGTTTTTT.

Only one count was recorded for this clone. The chain has TRBV7-8 and TRBJ1-1, with D maybe TRBD1 (5 bases). Germline V gene lookup returns CDR1 SGHVS and CDR2 FQNEAQ. V lost 1 base to trimming and J lost 6 bases, with 15 bases between them. The CDR3 loop spans 15 amino acids. CDR3 nucleotides: TGTGCCAGCAGCTTAGTATGGGGGGAGTATTCTGAAGCTTTCTTT. Translated, it gives CASSLVWGEYSEAFF.